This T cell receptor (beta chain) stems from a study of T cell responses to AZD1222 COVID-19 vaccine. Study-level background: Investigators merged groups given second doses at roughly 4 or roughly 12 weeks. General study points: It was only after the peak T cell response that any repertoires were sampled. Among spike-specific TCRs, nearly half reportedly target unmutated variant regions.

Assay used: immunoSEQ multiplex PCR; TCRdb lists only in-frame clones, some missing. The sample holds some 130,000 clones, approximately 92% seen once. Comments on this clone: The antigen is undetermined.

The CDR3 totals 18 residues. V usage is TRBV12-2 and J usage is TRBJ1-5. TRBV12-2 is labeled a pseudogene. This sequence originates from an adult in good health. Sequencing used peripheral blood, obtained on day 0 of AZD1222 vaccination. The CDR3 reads CASRLEGEGRGSNQPQHF. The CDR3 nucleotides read TGTGCAAGTCGCTTAGAAGGGGAGGGACGTGGGAGCAATCAGCCCCAGCATTTT.